This T cell receptor beta chain was identified during a study of identifying expanded T cells in peripheral blood. Study-level results: Over around two and four weeks, about 15 and 19 clones changed, versus approximately 1.2 between replicates. Roughly two-week clone count variance significantly increased as total template count grew.

Healthy donors had no documented immune events, such as infections, while sampled. Points on this clone: Its specificity is unknown.

Data came from immunoSEQ multiplex PCR; TCRdb stores just in-frame clones and leaves some out. This sample yields about 53,000 clones, of which over 75% are seen a single time; about a sixth belongs to the top ten. There are 17 residues in the CDR3. Germline lookup yields CDR1 SGHVS and CDR2 FNYEAQ. V was pared by 4 bases and J by 0 bases, with 7 bases of the junction left unmatched. This rearrangement joins TRBV7-6 to TRBJ2-1; TRBD2 agrees at 9 bases. Sequenced material: blood. This TCR was recovered from a person aged 18 to 75 in good health. The DNA of the CDR3 is TGTGCCAGCAGCTGGAGTGGTAGCGGGAGCTCCTACAATGAGCAGTTCTTC. This sequence encodes CASSWSGSGSSYNEQFF.